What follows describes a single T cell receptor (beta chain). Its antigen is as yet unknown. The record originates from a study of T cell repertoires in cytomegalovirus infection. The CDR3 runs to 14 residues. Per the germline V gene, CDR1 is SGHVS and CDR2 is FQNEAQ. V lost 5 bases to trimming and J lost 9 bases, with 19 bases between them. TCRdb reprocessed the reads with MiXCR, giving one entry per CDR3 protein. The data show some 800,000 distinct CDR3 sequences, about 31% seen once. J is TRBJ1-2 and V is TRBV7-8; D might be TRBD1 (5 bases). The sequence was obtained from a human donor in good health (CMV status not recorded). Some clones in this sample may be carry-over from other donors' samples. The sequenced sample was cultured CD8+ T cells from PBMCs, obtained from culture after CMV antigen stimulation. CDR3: CASSPRGLMGRYTF. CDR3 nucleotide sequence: TGTGCCAGCAGCCCGAGGGGTCTAATGGGCCGCTACACCTTC.